The present T cell receptor beta chain was sequenced within a study of early T cells in non-severe SARS-CoV-2 infection. Trimming removed 1 base from V and 1 base from J; junction bases left unmatched: 2. Germline CDR1 reads SGHDN; CDR2 reads FVKESK. The CDR3 length is 16 residues. The library protocol tagged individual cDNA molecules with unique molecular identifiers. TCRdb fed the 5' RACE reads into MiXCR, producing one record per CDR3 protein. The table has under 85,000 distinct CDR3 sequences, roughly 13% seen once. The chain carries TRBV14 and TRBJ2-2; 8 positions match TRBD1. The clonotype was recovered from an adult who was a healthcare worker with PCR-confirmed SARS-CoV-2 infection or an uninfected control (not recorded which). The sequencing sample was made of whole blood. The CDR3: CASSQGDRGNTGELFF. CDR3 sequence (DNA): TGTGCCAGCAGCCAAGGTGACAGGGGGAACACCGGGGAGCTGTTTTTT.